The sequence of this TCR beta chain was determined in a study of blood T cell repertoires in COVID-19. V was trimmed by 5 bases and J by 4 bases, leaving 14 bases between them. Germline values: CDR1 MNHEY, CDR2 SVGAGI. The CDR3 length is 15 residues. Profiling relied on immunoSEQ multiplex PCR, and the TCRdb table lists in-frame clones only, not all of them. The repertoire holds 210,000 or so clones, with more than 80% as singletons. The clonotype comes from an elderly woman with acute or convalescent COVID-19. The sample consisted of peripheral blood. This sequence joins TRBV6-5 and TRBJ2-2; maybe TRBD1 (6 bases). The CDR3: CASSTGIRGTGELFF. As DNA, the CDR3 is TGTGCCAGCAGTACAGGGATTCGAGGCACCGGGGAGCTGTTTTTT.